This T cell receptor beta chain was retrieved from a study of blood T cell repertoires in COVID-19 (dated by TCRdb to the early 2020s). In the study overall: Samples covering the acute and convalescent phases of COVID-19 were provided by collaborators in the United States, Italy and Spain. The material from the prospective study consisted of cDNA or gDNA derived from T cells, B-cell-depleted T cells, or PBMCs. The sample metadata nearly always contained a de-identified subject ID, COVID-19 status, age in years and sex. A freely available public database, intended as a resource for researchers studying the immune response to SARS-CoV-2, is where the repertoires were released. Subjects who had been exposed to COVID-19, were actively infected with it, or had recovered from it provided the deeply sampled blood TCRbeta repertoires that made up the dataset. Where available, HLA class I and class II types were taken from metadata supplied by the sample provider and were not determined by assay-based typing. Samples were obtained from the ongoing ImmuneRACE study (first 160 participants) and from 1,000 to 1,500 subjects provided by 6 global collaborators.

TCRbeta CDR3 regions were amplified from genomic DNA using the immunoSEQ Assay, a bias-controlled multiplex PCR. Per the original workflow: Nucleated cell counts per sample were estimated from amplification of reference gene primers within the assay. To quantify the absolute abundance of each unique TCRbeta CDR3 rearrangement, sequence reads were collapsed and filtered. For each sample, productive Simpson clonality was calculated as the square root of Simpson's diversity index across productive rearrangements. Not all clones reach the TCRdb copy of this immuneACCESS table, which keeps in-frame sequences only. Checked studies attribute under half of the gap to unresolved V genes and leave the rest unexplained. The V and J calls and clone size were taken over from that table, and D and trimming were inferred from the DNA. The sample records 150,000 to 180,000 clones, 91% of which are singletons. The ten largest clones represent 0.45% to 0.65% of the sample.

Broad study findings and their caveats: The quantity of clinical and demographic metadata differed by source and by participant and was supplied without curation.

The germline V gene (reference sequence) sets CDR1 to SGHAT and CDR2 to FQDESV. The CDR3 runs 15 amino acids, cysteine and phenylalanine included. Solely the CDR3 DNA is kept, with 45 bases framed from the first base. The junction carries 15 bases between V and J, which are trimmed by 7 bases and 0 bases respectively. As for this clone: No cognate antigen has been identified for it. No much larger clone is present one base from it, and per-base qualities are unavailable.

Each collaborating institution followed its own protocols to collect whole blood in K2EDTA tubes. For TCRbeta analysis, collaborators shipped samples in one of three forms: frozen whole blood, isolated PBMCs, or DNA extracted from either of those sample types. Here the chain combines TRBV11-1 and TRBJ2-5; the D segment could be TRBD2, given 5 matching bases. What was sequenced was peripheral blood. The receptor was derived from a man between 45 and 60 years old with acute or convalescent COVID-19. This receptor carries the CDR3 CASTEEPGNQETQYF. DNA sequence: TGTGCCAGCACCGAAGAACCGGGAAACCAAGAGACCCAGTACTTC.